Following are 7 T cell receptor beta chains from one sample sequenced in a study of CD8 T cells in Susac syndrome. An amount of RNA that ranged from roughly 0.5 to 1 ug was reverse transcribed with random hexamers. TCRdb re-called the immunoSEQ multiplex PCR reads with MiXCR, one entry per CDR3 protein. The table includes under 200,000 distinct CDR3 sequences, 90% to 95% detected once. Sequencing was performed on CD4+ T cells from PBMCs. The source of these receptors is a human donor in good health.

The rearrangement links TRBV20-1 to TRBJ2-1; the D gene is possibly TRBD2 (6 bases). Trimming pared 6 bases from V and 3 bases from J, leaving 12 bases between. The CDR3 covers 13 residues. Germline loops: CDR1 DFQATT, CDR2 SNEGSKA (reference sequence). CDR3 sequence reads: CSAETGVYNEQFF. CDR3 DNA sequence: TGCAGTGCCGAGACGGGGGTCTACAATGAGCAGTTCTTC.

The chain carries TRBV18 and TRBJ2-1, with 7 bases identical to TRBD1. J was trimmed by 1 base and V by 3 bases; bases with no gene match: 3. The CDR3 is 15 residues long. The germline gives CDR1 KGHSH, CDR2 LQKENI. The CDR3 nucleotides read TGTGCCAGCTCACCGAGGACAGGTTCCTACAATGAGCAGTTCTTC. Its protein is CASSPRTGSYNEQFF.

The V gene is TRBV9, the J gene TRBJ1-6; D is uncertain. Germline V CDR1 and CDR2: SGDLS, YYNGEE. Trimming left V 0 bases short and J 8 bases short, with 6 bases between. This CDR3 contains 13 residues. CDR3 residues: CASSVETYSPLHF. The DNA for the CDR3 is TGTGCCAGCAGCGTAGAGACGTATTCACCCCTCCACTTT.

The chain employs TRBV3-1 and TRBJ2-3, with TRBD1 as a possible D gene (5 bases). The CDR3 is 13 amino acids. The V and J ends lost 6 bases and 2 bases respectively, with 9 bases between them. Germline CDR1 and CDR2: LGHDT and YNNKEL (reference sequence). In DNA, the CDR3 is TGTGCCAGCAGATCGGACAACACAGATACGCAGTATTTT. Its protein is CASRSDNTDTQYF.

V is TRBV19 and J is TRBJ1-5; 10 nucleotides agree with TRBD1. The CDR3 contains 14 residues. CDR1 LNHDA and CDR2 SQIVND come from the germline V gene (reference sequence). Germline trimming cut 6 bases from V and 7 bases from J; bases unmatched to any gene: 6. The CDR3 nucleotides read TGTGCCAGTAGGGACGGGACAGGGGACCAGCCCCAGCATTTT. The encoded protein is CASRDGTGDQPQHF.

The chain recombines TRBV28 with TRBJ1-2; perhaps TRBD1 as D (5 bases). V was shortened by 6 bases and J by 4 bases, with 21 bases between the two germline ends. The CDR3 totals 16 residues. Germline V lookup: CDR1 MDHEN, CDR2 SYDVKM. This CDR3 reads CASRIPEGREGYGYTF. CDR3 DNA: TGTGCCAGCAGAATACCGGAGGGGAGGGAAGGCTATGGCTACACCTTC.

V and J are TRBV12-3 or TRBV12-4 and TRBJ1-5, with 8 bases identical to TRBD1. V lost 6 bases and J lost 0; bases outside the gene matches: 10. There are 17 residues in the CDR3. CDR3 residues: CASRPGQATHSNQPQHF. The CDR3 bases are TGTGCCAGCAGACCGGGACAGGCTACCCATAGCAATCAGCCCCAGCATTTT.